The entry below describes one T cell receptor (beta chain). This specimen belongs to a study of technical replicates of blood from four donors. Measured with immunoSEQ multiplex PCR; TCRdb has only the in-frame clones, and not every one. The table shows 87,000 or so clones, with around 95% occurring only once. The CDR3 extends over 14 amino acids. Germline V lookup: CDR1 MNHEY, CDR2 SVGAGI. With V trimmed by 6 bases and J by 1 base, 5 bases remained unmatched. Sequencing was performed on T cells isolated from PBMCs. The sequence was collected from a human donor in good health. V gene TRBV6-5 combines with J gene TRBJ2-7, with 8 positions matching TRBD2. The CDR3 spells CASRKLAASYEQYF. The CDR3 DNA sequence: TGTGCCAGCAGGAAACTAGCGGCTTCCTACGAGCAGTACTTC.